These T cell receptor beta chains were read from a single sample in a study of T cell responses to AZD1222 COVID-19 vaccine. Only in-frame clones appear in the TCRdb table, and some are missing; sequencing was by immunoSEQ multiplex PCR. Among roughly 120,000 clones, around 82% were seen once, and the ten largest hold around 4.6%. This specimen was peripheral blood, taken on day 0 of AZD1222 vaccination. The receptors shown here come from an adult in good health. Both conserved end residues are part of each CDR3. Each record gives: D gene, clone size, J gene, V gene, CDR3 DNA, CDR3 protein. D genes are given only for firm matches. Size is stated for part of the rows, as once, few or many counts, or as a class when the clone is expanded.

D gene: NA; clone size: NA; J gene: TRBJ2-7; V gene: TRBV19; CDR3 DNA: TGTGCCAGTAGTTTAAAAGGGGGCTACGAGCAGTACTTC; CDR3 protein: CASSLKGGYEQYF
D gene: NA; clone size: once; J gene: TRBJ2-1; V gene: TRBV30; CDR3 DNA: TGTGCCTGGAGTGGGCGCGGACCCTACAATGAGCAGTTCTTC; CDR3 protein: CAWSGRGPYNEQFF
D gene: NA; clone size: NA; J gene: TRBJ1-1; V gene: TRBV7-3; CDR3 DNA: TGTGCCAGCAGCTTAAATCGGGATTCGGCGAACACTGAAGCTTTCTTT; CDR3 protein: CASSLNRDSANTEAFF
D gene: NA; clone size: NA; J gene: TRBJ2-4; V gene: TRBV28; CDR3 DNA: TGTGCCAGCAGTCAGCCAGGGACTTGGAACATTCAGTACTTC; CDR3 protein: CASSQPGTWNIQYF
D gene: NA; clone size: once; J gene: TRBJ1-2; V gene: TRBV3-1/TRBV3-2; CDR3 DNA: TGTGCCAGCAGCCAAAATCTCAGGGCAACCTATGGCTACACCTTC; CDR3 protein: CASSQNLRATYGYTF
D gene: NA; clone size: NA; J gene: TRBJ2-7; V gene: TRBV5-5; CDR3 DNA: TGTGCCAGCAGCTTGGAAGGGGTGAGCTCCTACGAGCAGTACTTC; CDR3 protein: CASSLEGVSSYEQYF
D gene: TRBD2; clone size: NA; J gene: TRBJ2-1; V gene: TRBV6-2/TRBV6-3; CDR3 DNA: TGTGCCAGCAGTTTCTTCCTAGCGGGGGAGGAGTTCTTC; CDR3 protein: CASSFFLAGEEFF
D gene: TRBD2; clone size: once; J gene: TRBJ2-5; V gene: TRBV24-1; CDR3 DNA: TGTGCCACCAGTGATCCACAGCGGGAGGGGCGTAGAGAGACCCAGTACTTC; CDR3 protein: CATSDPQREGRRETQYF
D gene: NA; clone size: NA; J gene: TRBJ2-5; V gene: TRBV6-4; CDR3 DNA: TGTGCCAGCAGTGACTACCAAGAGACCCAGTACTTC; CDR3 protein: CASSDYQETQYF
D gene: NA; clone size: NA; J gene: TRBJ1-3; V gene: TRBV28; CDR3 DNA: TGTGCCAGCACCCTGGGCCCAATAACTTACTCTGGAAACACCATATATTTT; CDR3 protein: CASTLGPITYSGNTIYF
D gene: NA; clone size: few; J gene: TRBJ2-2; V gene: TRBV5-4; CDR3 DNA: TGTGCCAGCAGCGATTGGGGGGGCCCTACCGGGGAGCTGTTTTTT; CDR3 protein: CASSDWGGPTGELFF
D gene: TRBD2; clone size: NA; J gene: TRBJ2-5; V gene: TRBV7-2; CDR3 DNA: TGTGCCAGCAGCTCCCCTAGCGGGGGGGCCGGTGAGACCCAGTACTTC; CDR3 protein: CASSSPSGGAGETQYF
D gene: NA; clone size: NA; J gene: TRBJ1-5; V gene: TRBV7-8; CDR3 DNA: TGTGCCAGCAGCCCGGCCGAGTATAGCAATCAGCCCCAGCATTTT; CDR3 protein: CASSPAEYSNQPQHF
D gene: NA; clone size: NA; J gene: TRBJ1-5; V gene: TRBV4-1; CDR3 DNA: TGCGCCAGCAGCCAAGCCGCAAAGAAAAATCAGCCCCAGCATTTT; CDR3 protein: CASSQAAKKNQPQHF
D gene: NA; clone size: few; J gene: TRBJ2-3; V gene: TRBV7-9; CDR3 DNA: TGTGCCAGCAGCTTAGATCGCAGCGGATCAGATACGCAGTATTTT; CDR3 protein: CASSLDRSGSDTQYF
D gene: NA; clone size: NA; J gene: TRBJ2-5; V gene: TRBV5-1; CDR3 DNA: TGCGCCAGCAGCTTGGCTCAGAGGACCCCATATTTGGTCCAGTACTTC; CDR3 protein: CASSLAQRTPYLVQYF
D gene: TRBD1; clone size: NA; J gene: TRBJ1-2; V gene: TRBV10-3; CDR3 DNA: TGTGCCATCAGCGACGGACAGGGGAGCGGCTACACCTTC; CDR3 protein: CAISDGQGSGYTF